This record concerns one T cell receptor (beta chain) sequence. Its antigen remains unidentified. Donors were ostensibly healthy at sampling, although undocumented immune exposures were probable. PCR was performed using 60 Vbeta and 13 Jbeta primers. Only in-frame clones appear in the TCRdb table, and some are missing; sequencing was by immunoSEQ multiplex PCR. Of some 170,000 clones in the sample, approximately 80% are singletons; the top ten hold roughly 4.9%. After removal of 5 bases from V and 1 base from J, the junction contained 3 bases not matched to a gene. Germline-derived CDR1 and CDR2 are SGHVS and FNYEAQ. This CDR3 has 14 residues. The record originates from a study of cytomegalovirus exposure and HLA in healthy donors. Findings and caveats of the study: HLA-A and HLA-B allele assignments for most subjects were reportedly predicted accurately using TCR beta sequences. An apparent linkage of common viral pathogens to several of the most significant clusters emerged in a later analysis. Analyses of presence and absence presupposed an approximately uniform sequencing depth across donors.

This sequence joins TRBV7-6 and TRBJ1-1, with 8 bases lining up with TRBD1. Material for sequencing was PBMCs. This receptor was identified in a young woman in good health and CMV-seropositive. CDR3 nucleotides: TGTGCCAGCAGCACCGGGACAGGGAACACTGAAGCTTTCTTT. It is translated as CASSTGTGNTEAFF.